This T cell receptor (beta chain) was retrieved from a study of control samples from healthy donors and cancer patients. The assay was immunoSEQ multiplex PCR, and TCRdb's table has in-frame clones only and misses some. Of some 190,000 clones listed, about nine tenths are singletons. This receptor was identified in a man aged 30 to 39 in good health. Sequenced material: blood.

The CDR3, as DNA: TGCGCCAGCAGCCAGGGGACCCCGAACACTGAAGCTTTCTTT. Protein product: CASSQGTPNTEAFF. The rearrangement uses TRBV5-1 and TRBJ1-1, with D possibly matching TRBD1 (6 bases). Trimming took 4 bases from V and 1 from J, leaving 11 bases between them. Germline values: CDR1 SGHRS, CDR2 YFSETQ. The CDR3 runs 14 residues. Drawing the rest from reference TRBV5-1 and TRBJ1-1, the complete variable domain is KAGVTQTPRYLIKTRGQQVTLSCSPISGHRSVSWYQQTPGQGLQFLFEYFSETQRNKGNFPGRFSGRQFSNSRSEMNVSTLELGDSALYLCASSQGTPNTEAFFGQGTRLTVV.